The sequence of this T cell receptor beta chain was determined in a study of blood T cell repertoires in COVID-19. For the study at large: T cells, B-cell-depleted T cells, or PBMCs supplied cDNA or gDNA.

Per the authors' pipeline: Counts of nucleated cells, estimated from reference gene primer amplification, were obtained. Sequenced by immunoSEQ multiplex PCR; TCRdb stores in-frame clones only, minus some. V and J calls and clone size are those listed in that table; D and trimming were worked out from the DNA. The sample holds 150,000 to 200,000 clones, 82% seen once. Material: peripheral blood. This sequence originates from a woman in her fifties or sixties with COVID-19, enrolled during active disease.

In DNA, the CDR3 is TGTGCCAGCAGTGAATTAGGAGATAACTATGGCTACACCTTC. Translation: CASSELGDNYGYTF. The J gene is TRBJ1-2, the V gene TRBV25-1; D remains unclear. Germline assignment: CDR1 MGHDK and CDR2 SYGVNS. Trimming took 1 base from V and 1 from J, leaving 7 bases between them. This CDR3 is built from 14 residues.